These T cell receptor beta chains were read from a single sample in a study of PD-1 blockade in classical Hodgkin lymphoma. Method: immunoSEQ multiplex PCR; TCRdb's copy keeps in-frame clones and lacks some. The table shows about 46,000 clones, with around three quarters occurring only once. The material was peripheral blood mononuclear cells (PBMCs), obtained before the second cycle of nivolumab. The receptors were sampled from a human donor with classical Hodgkin lymphoma. Each CDR3 is given with its conserved first and last residue. D genes are given only for firm matches. Clone size is shown for a subset of rows, as once, few, many or a class of expanded clone.

NA	TRBV5-1	TRBJ2-7	once	TGCGCCAGCAGCTATTGGACAGCTCCCCTGGACGAGCAGTACTTC	CASSYWTAPLDEQYF
TRBD2	TRBV5-1	TRBJ2-5	NA	TGCGCCAGCAGCCCAGACCGGGGAGCGGGATCGGGGGAGACCCAGTACTTC	CASSPDRGAGSGETQYF
TRBD1	TRBV30	TRBJ1-4	NA	TGTGCCTGGGGGAGACAGGGATCGGAAAAACTGTTTTTT	CAWGRQGSEKLFF
NA	TRBV5-6	TRBJ2-1	NA	TGTGCCAGCAGCTTGCCTGGACTCGCGGGGGCGGGGGATGAGCAGTTCTTC	CASSLPGLAGAGDEQFF
NA	TRBV9	TRBJ2-3	NA	TGTGCCGGGTACACAGATACGCAGTATTTT	CAGYTDTQYF
TRBD1	TRBV10-3	TRBJ2-1	once	TGTGCCATCAGTGAGTTGGACAGGGGAATCTACAATGAGCAGTTCTTC	CAISELDRGIYNEQFF
NA	TRBV6-1	TRBJ1-5	medium-sized	TGTGCCAGCAGTGTATCGGGCGCGGCTTTGAGTGAGCCCCAGCATTTT	CASSVSGAALSEPQHF
NA	TRBV4-1	TRBJ2-1	NA	TGCGCCAGCGCGCTCACGGGACAAGGATACAATGAGCAGTTCTTC	CASALTGQGYNEQFF
TRBD1	TRBV30	TRBJ1-2	NA	TGTGCCTGGAGTGTTGGGACAGTGGTTGGCTACACCTTC	CAWSVGTVVGYTF
NA	TRBV5-6	TRBJ2-7	NA	TGTGCCAGCAGTAGGGGAGGCCCCAGCTCCTACGAGCAGTACTTC	CASSRGGPSSYEQYF
NA	TRBV19	TRBJ1-2	few	TGTGCCAGTAGTCCACAGGGAGGGGGCTACACCTTC	CASSPQGGGYTF
TRBD1	TRBV4-1	TRBJ1-1	NA	TGCGCCAGCAGCCAAGATCCGGGACAGGGGAACACTGAAGCTTTCTTT	CASSQDPGQGNTEAFF
NA	TRBV29-1	TRBJ1-3	NA	TGCAGCGTTGAAGATGGCCTCTCTGGAAACACCATATATTTT	CSVEDGLSGNTIYF
NA	TRBV27	TRBJ2-3	NA	TGTGCCAGCAGGTCGAGGGTCACAGATACGCAGTATTTT	CASRSRVTDTQYF
TRBD2	TRBV9	TRBJ2-1	NA	TGTGCCAGCAGCGTGGGCTCGGGGGGTAAGGGGCAGTTCTTC	CASSVGSGGKGQFF
NA	TRBV29-1	TRBJ2-7	NA	TGCAGCGTTGAAGGGGGGAACGAGCAGTACTTC	CSVEGGNEQYF
NA	TRBV28	TRBJ2-3	NA	TGTGCCAGCAGCCAAAGACAGGGCTCGGGGGTAGATACGCAGTATTTT	CASSQRQGSGVDTQYF
NA	TRBV16	TRBJ1-1	few	TGTGCCAGCAGCCCCTATAACTTGATAGGAGCTTTCTTT	CASSPYNLIGAFF
TRBD1	TRBV7-9	TRBJ2-1	NA	TGTGCCAGCAGCCCGGGACAGGGGGCAGTCAATGAGCAGTTCTTC	CASSPGQGAVNEQFF
NA	TRBV5-4	TRBJ1-1	NA	TGTGCCAGCAGCTCTGTTGAGGCTGTCAGGGGGAACACTGAAGCTTTCTTT	CASSSVEAVRGNTEAFF
NA	TRBV29-1	TRBJ2-6	NA	TGCAGCGTTCCTATATTTAGCATACAAAGTCGGGCCAACGTCCTGACTTTC	CSVPIFSIQSRANVLTF
TRBD1	TRBV4-1	TRBJ2-5	NA	TGCGCCAGCAGCCAGGGACAGTCGGAACGGCACTTC	CASSQGQSERHF
TRBD1	TRBV7-6	TRBJ1-2	NA	TGTGCCAGCAGTCCCAAGACAGGGGCCCCTCAGGGCTACACCTTC	CASSPKTGAPQGYTF
NA	TRBV7-2	TRBJ1-5	NA	TGTGCCAGCAGCTTCACTGGGGGTAGCAATCAGCCCCAGCATTTT	CASSFTGGSNQPQHF
NA	TRBV29-1	TRBJ1-4	NA	TGCAGCGCCGAAAGGCCAGGGAGTGAAAAACTGTTTTTT	CSAERPGSEKLFF
TRBD1	TRBV6-1	TRBJ2-4	NA	TGTGCCAGCAGTGAATTGGACAGGGGAGATTCCATTCAGTACTTC	CASSELDRGDSIQYF
NA	TRBV9	TRBJ1-2	NA	TGTGCCAGCAGCGTAGGTGACGGTGGCTACACCTTC	CASSVGDGGYTF
TRBD1	TRBV4-3	TRBJ2-7	NA	TGCGCCAGCAGCTTGGGGTGGACAGGGGGAAGCGAGCAGTACTTC	CASSLGWTGGSEQYF
TRBD1	TRBV23-1	TRBJ1-1	NA	TGCGCCAGCAGTCAAGGCATGACAGGGCAAACTGAAGCTTTCTTT	CASSQGMTGQTEAFF
NA	TRBV15	TRBJ1-1	NA	TGTGCCACCAGCAGTAGACACTTTGAAGCTTTCTTT	CATSSRHFEAFF
TRBD2	TRBV5-1	TRBJ2-2	NA	TGCGCCAGCAGCTTGGGCGGCGGGAGCGGGACCGGGGAGCTGTTTTTT	CASSLGGGSGTGELFF
NA	TRBV19	TRBJ1-5	NA	TGTGCCAGTTCGGTCGAGGGCAATCAGCCCCAGCATTTT	CASSVEGNQPQHF
TRBD2	TRBV5-8	TRBJ2-7	few	TGTGCCAGCAGCTTGAATCGGGGGGACGAGCAGTACTTC	CASSLNRGDEQYF
TRBD1	TRBV7-3	TRBJ1-1	once	TGTGCCAGCAGCCCCCCCGGGACAGGGGGCACTGAAGCTTTCTTT	CASSPPGTGGTEAFF
NA	TRBV6-1	TRBJ1-4	NA	TGTGCCAGCAGTGAACAGGGAATCAGTAATGAAAAACTGTTTTTT	CASSEQGISNEKLFF
NA	TRBV13	TRBJ1-2	NA	TGTGCCAGCAGTCCCGGATCTACCTATGGCTACACCTTC	CASSPGSTYGYTF
NA	TRBV30	TRBJ2-2	few	TGTGCCTGGAGTGGAGGGGCCGGGGAGCTGTTTTTT	CAWSGGAGELFF
NA	TRBV6-6	TRBJ1-2	NA	TGTGCCAGCAGTGTCCCGGGCAAAAGGAATGGCTACACCTTC	CASSVPGKRNGYTF
NA	TRBV27	TRBJ2-7	NA	TGTGCCAGCAGTTTAACCGGACCCTACGAGCAGTACTTC	CASSLTGPYEQYF